Listed here are 14 T cell receptor beta chains from one sample, sequenced in a study of shared clonotypes between healthy human individuals. TCRdb keeps only in-frame clones here, not all; method: immunoSEQ multiplex PCR. Among fewer than 400,000 clones listed, roughly 70% were seen once. Material: memory CD4+ T cells sorted from blood. Specified subset: CD45RA-negative fraction. These receptors were taken from a man aged 25-40 years in good health.

In regard to this clone: It is likely a read error: a sequence one base away is far more abundant. V and J are TRBV7-9 and TRBJ2-1; D possibly corresponds to TRBD1 (5 bases). The CDR3 contains 15 residues. CDR1 and CDR2 (germline): SEHNR, FQNEAQ (reference sequence). V was pared by 5 bases and J by 6 bases, with 17 bases between. The CDR3 region is CASSPKARAANEQFF. Written as DNA, the CDR3 is TGTGCCAGCAGCCCTAAAGCCAGGGCGGCCAATGAGCAGTTCTTC.

V is TRBV6-5 and J is TRBJ2-1; D is unclear. CDR3 length: 13 residues. Germline V gene lookup returns CDR1 MNHEY and CDR2 SVGAGI. V was trimmed by 9 bases and J by 4 bases, leaving 13 bases between them. The CDR3 spells CASAITLYNEQFF. CDR3 nucleotide sequence: TGTGCCAGTGCGATTACGCTATACAATGAGCAGTTCTTC.

The V call is TRBV5-6, the J call TRBJ2-7; D not certain. The CDR3 is 13 amino acids. The V end was cut by 1 base, the J end by 3 bases, with 8 bases between. CDR1 SGHDT and CDR2 YYEEEE come from the germline V gene. The CDR3 here is CASSLSQDYEQYF. CDR3 bases: TGTGCCAGCAGCTTGAGCCAAGACTACGAGCAGTACTTC.

This clone showed up just a few times. The chain recombines TRBV9 with TRBJ1-4; D is perhaps TRBD1 (5 bases). The CDR3 sequence is 16 residues long. Trimming shortened V by 0 bases and J by 7 bases, and 16 bases separated the two germline ends. Germline V CDR1 and CDR2: SGDLS, YYNGEE. This CDR3 reads CASSVVGDPPGEKLFF. The CDR3 nucleotides are TGTGCCAGCAGCGTAGTAGGGGACCCCCCGGGTGAAAAACTGTTTTTT.

This rearrangement joins TRBV18 to TRBJ1-2; tentatively, D is TRBD1 (6 bases). The CDR3 covers 15 residues. V was pared by 3 bases and J by 0 bases, with 11 bases between. Germline CDR1 KGHSH, CDR2 LQKENI. CDR3 nucleotides: TGTGCCAGCTCACCTCGGGGGGCCCCTAACTATGGCTACACCTTC. It encodes CASSPRGAPNYGYTF.

The V gene is TRBV30, the J gene TRBJ1-2; D call uncertain. The CDR3 consists of 12 residues. Germline V lookup: CDR1 GTSNPN, CDR2 SVGIG (reference sequence). Trimming removed 2 bases from V and 6 bases from J, with 10 bases in between. CDR3 DNA sequence: TGTGCCTGGAGTAATTACAGAGATGGCTACACCTTC. This codes for CAWSNYRDGYTF. The entire variable domain, with the rest obtained from reference TRBV30 and TRBJ1-2, is as follows: SQTIHQWPATLVQPVGSPLSLECTVEGTSNPNLYWYRQAAGRGLQLLFYSVGIGQISSEVPQNLSASRPQDRQFILSSKKLLLSDSGFYLCAWSNYRDGYTFGSGTRLTVV.

The rearrangement joins TRBV7-9 to TRBJ1-5; possibly TRBD1 for D (5 bases). With 7 bases removed from V and 6 bases from J, the gap between germline ends came to 16 bases. This CDR3 is built from 14 residues. CDR1 is SEHNR and CDR2 is FQNEAQ in the germline V gene (reference sequence). The CDR3 is CASTEGTSGQPQHF. As DNA, the CDR3 is TGTGCCAGCACCGAGGGGACCTCCGGTCAGCCCCAGCATTTT.

A single count supports this clone. The V call is TRBV7-3, the J call TRBJ2-2; D is unresolved. The CDR3 sequence is 13 residues long. Trimming stripped 1 base from V and 4 bases from J, with 4 bases between. Germline CDR1 is SGHTA and CDR2 is FQGTGA. CDR3 region: CASSLMGTGELFF. The CDR3 DNA reads TGTGCCAGCAGCTTAATGGGCACCGGGGAGCTGTTTTTT.

This clone was recorded a few times. The rearrangement links TRBV2 to TRBJ1-1; D is unclear. The CDR3 spans 13 residues. Per the germline V gene, CDR1 is SNHLY and CDR2 is FYNNEI. Trimming left V 5 bases short and J 5 bases short, with 12 bases between. The CDR3 DNA reads TGTGCCAGCAGTCCCCCCACAGAAACTGAAGCTTTCTTT. Translated, it gives CASSPPTETEAFF.

This chain uses TRBV7-8 with TRBJ2-7, with D unclear. Germline CDR1 reads SGHVS; CDR2 reads FQNEAQ. The CDR3 runs to 14 residues. V was clipped by 3 bases and J by 4 bases, with 13 bases between them. This CDR3 is CASSFGQTLYEQYF. CDR3 bases: TGTGCCAGCAGCTTTGGGCAGACATTATACGAGCAGTACTTC. Supplemented by reference TRBV7-8 and TRBJ2-7, the full variable domain reads GAGVSQSPRYKVAKRGQDVALRCDPISGHVSLFWYQQALGQGPEFLTYFQNEAQLDKSGLPSDRFFAERPEGSVSTLKIQRTQQEDSAVYLCASSFGQTLYEQYFGPGTRLTVT.

The chain carries TRBV29-1 and TRBJ1-6, with a tentative D call TRBD1 (5 bases). V was cut by 5 bases and J by 8 bases, with 16 bases left in between. CDR3 length: 14 amino acids. Germline V gene lookup returns CDR1 SQVTM and CDR2 ANQGSEA. This chain's CDR3 is CSVTIGQEDSPLHF. As DNA, the CDR3 is TGCAGCGTTACAATCGGACAAGAAGATTCACCCCTCCACTTT.

The DNA of the CDR3 is TGTGCCAGCAGTTTAGGACTACTGTACGAGCAGTACTTC. It is translated as CASSLGLLYEQYF. This chain joins TRBV27 and TRBJ2-7; maybe TRBD2 (6 bases). The germline V and J ends were trimmed by 2 bases and 4 bases, with 9 bases remaining between them. Germline lookup yields CDR1 MNHEY and CDR2 SMNVEV (reference sequence). This CDR3 contains 13 residues.

The chain carries TRBV15 and TRBJ1-1; a possible D gene is TRBD1 (5 bases). The CDR3 sequence is 15 residues long. Between the trimmed V and J ends, which lost 1 base and 11 bases, there was a span of 20 bases. Germline V gene sequence: CDR1 LNHNV, CDR2 YYDKDF (reference sequence). CDR3 sequence: CATSRGGVPEGGAFF. Here the CDR3 DNA reads TGTGCCACCAGCAGAGGGGGGGTCCCCGAAGGTGGGGCTTTCTTT. The full variable domain, in which reference TRBV15 and TRBJ1-1 provide the parts outside the CDR3, is DAMVIQNPRYQVTQFGKPVTLSCSQTLNHNVMYWYQQKSSQAPKLLFHYYDKDFNNEADTPDNFQSRRPNTSFCFLDIRSPGLGDTAMYLCATSRGGVPEGGAFFGQGTRLTVV.

A few counts support this clone. The chain employs TRBV19 and TRBJ2-1; TRBD1 aligns across 10 bases. Trimming at V came to 8 bases and at J to 3 bases, leaving 7 bases not matched to a gene. Germline V lookup: CDR1 LNHDA, CDR2 SQIVND (reference sequence). The CDR3 is 15 amino acids. CDR3 sequence: CASARDRGFYNEQFF. CDR3 nucleotide sequence: TGTGCCAGTGCAAGGGACAGGGGTTTCTACAATGAGCAGTTCTTC.